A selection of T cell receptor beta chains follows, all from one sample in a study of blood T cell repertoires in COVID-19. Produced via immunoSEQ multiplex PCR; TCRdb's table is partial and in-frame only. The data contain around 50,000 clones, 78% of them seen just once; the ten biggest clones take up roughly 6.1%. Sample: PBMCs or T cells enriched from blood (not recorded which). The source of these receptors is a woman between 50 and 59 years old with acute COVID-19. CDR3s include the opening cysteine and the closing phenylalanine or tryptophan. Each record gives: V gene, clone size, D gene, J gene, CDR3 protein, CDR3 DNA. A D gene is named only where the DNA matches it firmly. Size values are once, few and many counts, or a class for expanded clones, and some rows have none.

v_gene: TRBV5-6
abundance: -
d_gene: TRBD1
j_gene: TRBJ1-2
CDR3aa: CASSAGTGGLYGYTF
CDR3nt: TGTGCCAGCAGCGCCGGGACAGGGGGCCTCTATGGCTACACCTTC

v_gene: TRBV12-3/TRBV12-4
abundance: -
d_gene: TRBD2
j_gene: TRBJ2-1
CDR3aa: CASRAGTRGQFF
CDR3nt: TGTGCCAGCAGAGCCGGGACTAGAGGGCAGTTCTTC

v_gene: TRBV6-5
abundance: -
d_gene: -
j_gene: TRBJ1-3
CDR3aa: CASAGSSGNTIYF
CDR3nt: TGTGCCAGCGCGGGCAGCTCTGGAAACACCATATATTTT

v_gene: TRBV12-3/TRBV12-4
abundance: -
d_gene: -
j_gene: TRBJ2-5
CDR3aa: CASSFRETQYF
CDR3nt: TGTGCCAGCAGTTTTCGGGAGACCCAGTACTTC

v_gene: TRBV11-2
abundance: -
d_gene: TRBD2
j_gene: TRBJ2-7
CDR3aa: CASKLAGLSYEQYF
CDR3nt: TGTGCCAGCAAACTAGCGGGGCTCTCCTACGAGCAGTACTTC

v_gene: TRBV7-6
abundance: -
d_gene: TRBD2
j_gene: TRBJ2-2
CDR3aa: CASSLLAGGTVGSGELFF
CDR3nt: TGTGCCAGCAGCTTACTAGCGGGGGGGACCGTTGGATCCGGGGAGCTGTTTTTT

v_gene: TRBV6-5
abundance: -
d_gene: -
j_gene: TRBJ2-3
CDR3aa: CASSYRDSTDTQYF
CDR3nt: TGTGCCAGCAGTTACCGGGACTCCACAGATACGCAGTATTTT

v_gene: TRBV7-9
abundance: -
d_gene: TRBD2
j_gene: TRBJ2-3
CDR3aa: CASSLVLAGTDTQYF
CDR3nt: TGTGCCAGCAGCTTAGTGCTAGCGGGGACAGATACGCAGTATTTT

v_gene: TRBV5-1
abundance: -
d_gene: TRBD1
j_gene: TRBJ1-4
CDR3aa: CASSLDRDSAEKLFF
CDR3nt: TGCGCCAGCAGCTTGGACCGGGACAGCGCCGAAAAACTGTTTTTT

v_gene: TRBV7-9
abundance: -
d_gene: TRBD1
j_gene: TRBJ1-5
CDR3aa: CASSLGTGKVGNSNQPQHF
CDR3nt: TGTGCCAGCAGCTTAGGGACAGGGAAGGTTGGCAATAGCAATCAGCCCCAGCATTTT

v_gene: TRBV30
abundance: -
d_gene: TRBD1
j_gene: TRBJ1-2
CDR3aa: CAWSSTGWYGYTF
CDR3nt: TGTGCCTGGAGTTCGACAGGGTGGTATGGCTACACCTTC

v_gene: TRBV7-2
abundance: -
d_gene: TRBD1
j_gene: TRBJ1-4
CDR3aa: CASSLALGTGGEKLFF
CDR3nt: TGTGCCAGCAGCTTAGCGCTGGGGACAGGGGGTGAAAAACTGTTTTTT

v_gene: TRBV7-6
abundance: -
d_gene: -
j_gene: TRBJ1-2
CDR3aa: CASSEGFPVFSYGYTF
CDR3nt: TGTGCCAGCAGTGAGGGTTTCCCCGTTTTTTCCTATGGCTACACCTTC

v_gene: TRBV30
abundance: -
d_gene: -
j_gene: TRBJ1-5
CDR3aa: CAWTIRQRHLNQPQHF
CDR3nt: TGTGCCTGGACTATAAGACAAAGGCACCTCAATCAGCCCCAGCATTTT

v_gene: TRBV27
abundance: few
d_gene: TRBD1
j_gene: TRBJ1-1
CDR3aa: CASSLAGTANTEAFF
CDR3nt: TGTGCCAGCAGTTTGGCTGGGACAGCGAACACTGAAGCTTTCTTT

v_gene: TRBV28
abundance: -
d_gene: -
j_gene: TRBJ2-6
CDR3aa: CASSPGGSGANVLTF
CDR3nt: TGTGCCAGCAGTCCTGGCGGGTCTGGGGCCAACGTCCTGACTTTC

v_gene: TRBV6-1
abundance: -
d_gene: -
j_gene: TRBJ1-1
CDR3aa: CASSETRLEAFF
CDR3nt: TGTGCCAGCAGTGAAACCAGGCTTGAAGCTTTCTTT

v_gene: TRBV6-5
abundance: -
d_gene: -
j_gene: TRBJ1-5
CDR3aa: CASRSNGGAQPQHF
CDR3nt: TGTGCCAGCAGGTCCAACGGGGGGGCTCAGCCCCAGCATTTT

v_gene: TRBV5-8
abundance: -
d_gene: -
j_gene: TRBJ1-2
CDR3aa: CASSHRTVSPYGYTF
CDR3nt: TGTGCCAGCAGCCACCGGACAGTTTCTCCCTATGGCTACACCTTC

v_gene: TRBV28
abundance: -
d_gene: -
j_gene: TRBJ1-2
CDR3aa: CASSYRVMNYGYTF
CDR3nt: TGTGCCAGCAGCTACAGGGTAATGAACTATGGCTACACCTTC

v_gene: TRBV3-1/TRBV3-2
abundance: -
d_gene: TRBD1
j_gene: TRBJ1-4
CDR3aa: CASSRQTGEKLFF
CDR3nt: TGTGCCAGCAGCCGACAGACAGGGGAAAAACTGTTTTTT

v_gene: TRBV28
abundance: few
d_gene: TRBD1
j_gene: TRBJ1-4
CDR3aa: CASSFVEFGTGGRGGRKEKLFF
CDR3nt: TGTGCCAGCAGTTTTGTAGAATTTGGGACAGGGGGCCGAGGAGGAAGGAAAGAAAAACTGTTTTTT

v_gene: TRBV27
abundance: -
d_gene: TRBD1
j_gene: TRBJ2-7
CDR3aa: CASSLLGYRDRGYEQYF
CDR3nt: TGTGCCAGCAGTTTACTAGGATACCGGGACAGGGGGTACGAGCAGTACTTC

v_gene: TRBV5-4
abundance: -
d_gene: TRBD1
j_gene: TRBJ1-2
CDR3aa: CASSLGTGGSFYGYTF
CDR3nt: TGTGCCAGCAGCTTAGGGACAGGGGGGTCCTTCTATGGCTACACCTTC

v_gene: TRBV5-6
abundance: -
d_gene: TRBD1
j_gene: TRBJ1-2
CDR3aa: CASSLTRGHRHGYTF
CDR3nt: TGTGCCAGCAGCTTGACGAGGGGGCATCGGCATGGCTACACCTTC

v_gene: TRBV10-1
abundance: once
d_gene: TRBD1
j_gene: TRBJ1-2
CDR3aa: CASRTSEDRGRETYGYTF
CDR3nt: TGCGCCAGCAGAACCTCTGAGGACAGGGGGCGTGAAACCTATGGCTACACCTTC

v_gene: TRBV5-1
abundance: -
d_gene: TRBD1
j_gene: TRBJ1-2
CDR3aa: CASSAGQLNYGYTF
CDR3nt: TGCGCCAGCAGCGCGGGACAGTTAAACTATGGCTACACCTTC

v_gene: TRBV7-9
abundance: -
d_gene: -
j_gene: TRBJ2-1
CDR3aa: CASSLGVSAYNEQFF
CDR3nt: TGTGCCAGCAGCTTAGGGGTGAGCGCCTACAATGAGCAGTTCTTC

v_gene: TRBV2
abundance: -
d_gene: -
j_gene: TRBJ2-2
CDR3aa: CASKANANTGELFF
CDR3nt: TGTGCCAGCAAAGCCAACGCGAACACCGGGGAGCTGTTTTTT

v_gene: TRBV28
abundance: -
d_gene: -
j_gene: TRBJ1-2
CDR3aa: CASSWDSRWYTF
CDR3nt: TGTGCCAGCAGTTGGGACTCACGGTGGTACACCTTC

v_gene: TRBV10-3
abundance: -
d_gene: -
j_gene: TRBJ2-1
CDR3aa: CATSQYNEQFF
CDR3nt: TGTGCCACGTCGCAGTACAATGAGCAGTTCTTC

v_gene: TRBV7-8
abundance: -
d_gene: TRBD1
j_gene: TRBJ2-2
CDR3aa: CASSLGDRASGELFF
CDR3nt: TGTGCCAGCAGCTTAGGGGACAGGGCGAGCGGGGAGCTGTTTTTT

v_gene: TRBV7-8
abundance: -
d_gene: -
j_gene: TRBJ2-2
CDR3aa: CASSLGTEGAGELFF
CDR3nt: TGTGCCAGCAGCTTAGGGACCGAGGGTGCCGGGGAGCTGTTTTTT

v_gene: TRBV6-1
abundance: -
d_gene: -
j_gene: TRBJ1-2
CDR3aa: CASSEAASVYGYTF
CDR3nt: TGTGCCAGCAGTGAAGCGGCCAGTGTCTATGGCTACACCTTC

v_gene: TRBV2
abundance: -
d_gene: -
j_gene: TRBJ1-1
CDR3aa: CASSTDRIHTEAFF
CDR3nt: TGTGCCAGCAGTACTGACAGGATCCACACTGAAGCTTTCTTT

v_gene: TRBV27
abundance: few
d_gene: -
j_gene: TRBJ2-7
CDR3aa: CASSLSTGSYEQYF
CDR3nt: TGTGCCAGCAGTTTATCCACAGGCTCCTACGAGCAGTACTTC

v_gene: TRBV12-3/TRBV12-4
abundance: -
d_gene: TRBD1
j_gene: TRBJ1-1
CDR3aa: CASSGDRVAFF
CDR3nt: TGTGCCAGCAGTGGAGACAGGGTAGCTTTCTTT

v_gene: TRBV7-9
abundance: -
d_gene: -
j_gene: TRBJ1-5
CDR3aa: CASSLEGRTQHF
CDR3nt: TGTGCCAGCAGCTTAGAGGGGAGGACCCAGCATTTT

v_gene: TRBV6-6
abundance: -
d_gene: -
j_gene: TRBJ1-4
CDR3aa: CASSRGANEKLFF
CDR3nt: TGTGCCAGCAGCCGGGGGGCTAATGAAAAACTGTTTTTT

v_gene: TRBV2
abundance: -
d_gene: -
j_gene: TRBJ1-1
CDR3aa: CASSEGSFETGINTEAFF
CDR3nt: TGTGCCAGCAGTGAAGGCTCTTTCGAAACAGGGATCAACACTGAAGCTTTCTTT

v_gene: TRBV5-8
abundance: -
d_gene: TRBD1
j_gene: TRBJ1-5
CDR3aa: CASSPLLGQGFLGNQPQHF
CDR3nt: TGTGCCAGCAGCCCCCTTCTAGGACAGGGTTTTTTAGGCAATCAGCCCCAGCATTTT

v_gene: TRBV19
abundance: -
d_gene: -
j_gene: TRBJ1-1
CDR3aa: CASSVTGNRNTEAFF
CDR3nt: TGTGCCAGTAGTGTAACAGGGAATCGGAACACTGAAGCTTTCTTT

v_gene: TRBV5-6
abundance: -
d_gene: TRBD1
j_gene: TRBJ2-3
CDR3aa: CASSLVDRGRPDTQYF
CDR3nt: TGTGCCAGCAGCTTGGTGGACAGGGGTAGGCCAGATACGCAGTATTTT

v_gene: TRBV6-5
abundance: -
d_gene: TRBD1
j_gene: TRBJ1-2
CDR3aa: CASSWDRAFRGYTF
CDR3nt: TGTGCCAGCAGCTGGGACAGGGCCTTTAGAGGCTACACCTTC

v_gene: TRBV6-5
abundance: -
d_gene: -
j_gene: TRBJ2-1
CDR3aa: CASQGFAANEQFF
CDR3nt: TGTGCCAGCCAGGGGTTCGCGGCCAATGAGCAGTTCTTC

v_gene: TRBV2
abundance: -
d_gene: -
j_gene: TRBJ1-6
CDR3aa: CASTFQASYNSPLHF
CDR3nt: TGTGCCAGCACGTTCCAGGCCTCCTATAATTCACCCCTCCACTTT